The next 9 T cell receptor beta chains were all read from a single sample in a study of T cells after yellow fever vaccination. TCRdb reprocessed the 5' RACE reads with MiXCR, giving one entry per CDR3 protein. The sample yields roughly 9,300 distinct CDR3 sequences, around 4.8% seen once. Sequences were derived from PBMCs, either bulk or a sorted T-cell subset (CD4+, CD8+, memory, or dextramer-sorted; not recorded which), sampled less than 18 days after the first yellow fever vaccination. These receptors were taken from a man younger than 35 who received the YFV17D yellow fever vaccine.

This clonotype was counted ten times or more. The chain uses TRBV6-5 and TRBJ1-4; perhaps TRBD1 as D (6 bases). The CDR3 runs 14 residues. The germline V gene encodes CDR1 MNHEY and CDR2 SVGAGI. Between the trimmed V and J ends, which lost 6 bases and 8 bases, there was a span of 16 bases. CDR3 DNA: TGTGCCAGCAGCAACAGGGCCTCGAGGGAAAAACTGTTTTTT. Protein product: CASSNRASREKLFF.

In this sample, this clonotype is medium-sized. The chain uses TRBV12-3 or TRBV12-4 and TRBJ1-6; a possible D gene is TRBD1 (6 bases). This CDR3 is 15 amino acids long. With 6 bases removed from V and 10 bases from J, the gap between germline ends came to 19 bases. CDR3 coding DNA: TGTGCCAGCAGGGTTACAGGGAGGGGTCGGTCACCCCTCCACTTT. Amino acid sequence: CASRVTGRGRSPLHF.

This clonotype was detected ten times or more. The gene calls are TRBV14 and TRBJ1-3, with 10 bases that match TRBD1. This CDR3 has 17 amino acids. With V trimmed by 0 bases and J by 4 bases, 6 bases remained unmatched. CDR1 and CDR2 (germline): SGHDN, FVKESK. CDR3 region: CASSQDNGTGAGNTIYF. In nucleotides, the CDR3 is TGTGCCAGCAGCCAAGATAACGGGACAGGGGCAGGAAACACCATATATTTT. The whole variable domain, remainder taken from reference TRBV14 and TRBJ1-3, is EAGVTQFPSHSVIEKGQTVTLRCDPISGHDNLYWYRRVMGKEIKFLLHFVKESKQDESGMPNNRFLAERTGGTYSTLKVQPAELEDSGVYFCASSQDNGTGAGNTIYFGEGSWLTVV.

This clonotype was observed a handful of times. The chain uses TRBV11-3 and TRBJ2-3; no reliable D call. Germline V gene sequence: CDR1 SGHNT, CDR2 YENEEA. This CDR3 comprises 13 residues. V gave up 6 bases and J gave up 0 bases, with 7 bases separating them. The CDR3 sequence is CASRSKSTDTQYF. CDR3 nucleotides: TGTGCCAGCAGGTCGAAGAGCACAGATACGCAGTATTTT.

Many counts were recorded for this clonotype. The chain employs TRBV5-1 and TRBJ2-7; the D is unclear. The CDR3 has 14 residues. Germline-derived CDR1 and CDR2 are SGHRS and YFSETQ. Trimming removed 1 base at V and 1 base at J, with 9 bases between. The CDR3 sequence: CASSLRQSSYEQYF. Here the CDR3 DNA reads TGCGCCAGCAGCTTGCGTCAGTCTTCCTACGAGCAGTACTTC.

A note on this clonotype: A clone one base away is much larger, so this may be a read error. The rearrangement links TRBV5-1 to TRBJ2-2; D ambiguous. CDR1 is SGHRS, CDR2 YFSETQ, per germline. Trimming removed 0 bases from V and 8 bases from J, with 11 bases in between. CDR3 length: 14 amino acids. CDR3 coding DNA: TGCGCCAGCAGCTTGGCCCAAATCCATGGGGAGCTGTTTTTT. It yields the protein CASSLAQIHGELFF.

This clonotype was seen at least ten times. The chain combines TRBV11-2 with TRBJ2-5; 7 bases are a match to TRBD1. The CDR3 extends over 14 amino acids. J gave up 4 bases and V 5 bases, and 7 bases lay outside the gene matches. Germline V gene sequence: CDR1 SGHAT, CDR2 FQNNGV. The DNA of the CDR3 is TGTGCCAGCAGCCCCAACAGGGGCCGAGAGACCCAGTACTTC. This encodes CASSPNRGRETQYF.

This clonotype was recorded at least ten times. This chain uses TRBV12-3 or TRBV12-4 with TRBJ1-2, with D unclear. V was shortened by 3 bases and J by 4 bases, with 12 bases between the two germline ends. This CDR3 is 14 amino acids long. CDR3 sequence reads: CASSFGGLTYGYTF. The CDR3 DNA follows: TGTGCCAGCAGTTTCGGAGGGCTTACCTATGGCTACACCTTC.

By share, this clonotype ranks as medium-sized. The V call is TRBV5-4, the J call TRBJ1-4, with 8 bases aligning to TRBD1. Losses at the gene ends were 3 bases for V and 8 bases for J; bases not matched to a gene: 6. CDR1 SGHNT and CDR2 YYREEE come from the germline V gene (reference sequence). The CDR3 is made up of 14 amino acids. The CDR3 here is CASSSTGGGEKLFF. CDR3 DNA: TGTGCCAGCAGCTCCACAGGGGGAGGGGAAAAACTGTTTTTT.